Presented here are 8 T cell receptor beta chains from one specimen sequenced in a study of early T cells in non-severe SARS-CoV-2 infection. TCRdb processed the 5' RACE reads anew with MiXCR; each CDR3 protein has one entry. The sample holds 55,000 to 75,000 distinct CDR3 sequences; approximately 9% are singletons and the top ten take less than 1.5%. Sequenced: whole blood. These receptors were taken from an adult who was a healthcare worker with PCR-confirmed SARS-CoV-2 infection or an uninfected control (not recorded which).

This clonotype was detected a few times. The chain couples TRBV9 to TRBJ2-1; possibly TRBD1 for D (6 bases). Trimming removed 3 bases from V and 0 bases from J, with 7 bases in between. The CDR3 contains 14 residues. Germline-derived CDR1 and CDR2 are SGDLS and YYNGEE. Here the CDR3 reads CASSEGGSYNEQFF. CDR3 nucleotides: TGTGCCAGCAGCGAAGGGGGCTCCTACAATGAGCAGTTCTTC.

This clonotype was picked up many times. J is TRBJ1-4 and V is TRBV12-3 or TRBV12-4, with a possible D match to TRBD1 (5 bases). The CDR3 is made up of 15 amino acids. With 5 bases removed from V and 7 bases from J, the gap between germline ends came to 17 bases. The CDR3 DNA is TGTGCCAGCAGTCCCGTGGTGGGAAGGGGTGAAAAACTGTTTTTT. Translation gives CASSPVVGRGEKLFF.

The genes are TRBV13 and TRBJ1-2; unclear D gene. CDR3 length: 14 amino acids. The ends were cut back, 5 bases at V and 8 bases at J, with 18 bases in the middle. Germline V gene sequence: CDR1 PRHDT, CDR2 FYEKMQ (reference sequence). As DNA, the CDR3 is TGTGCCAGCAGCAACCCGAGCGCGGCCCCCGGCTACACCTTC. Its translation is CASSNPSAAPGYTF.

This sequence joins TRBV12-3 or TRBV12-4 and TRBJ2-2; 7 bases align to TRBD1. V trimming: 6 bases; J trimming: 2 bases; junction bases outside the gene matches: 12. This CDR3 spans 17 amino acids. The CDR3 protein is CASRLLTGSLNTGELFF. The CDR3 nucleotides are TGTGCCAGCAGACTTCTGACAGGGTCGTTAAACACCGGGGAGCTGTTTTTT.

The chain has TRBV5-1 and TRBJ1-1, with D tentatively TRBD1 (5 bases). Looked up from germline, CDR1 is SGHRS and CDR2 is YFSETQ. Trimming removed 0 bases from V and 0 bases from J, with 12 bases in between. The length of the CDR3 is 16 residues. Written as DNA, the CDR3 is TGCGCCAGCAGCTTGGCAGGGCCAGGGCTGAACACTGAAGCTTTCTTT. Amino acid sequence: CASSLAGPGLNTEAFF.

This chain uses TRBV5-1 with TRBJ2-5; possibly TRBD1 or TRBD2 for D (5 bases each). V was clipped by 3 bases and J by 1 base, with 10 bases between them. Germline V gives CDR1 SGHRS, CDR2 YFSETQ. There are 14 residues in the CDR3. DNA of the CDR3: TGCGCCAGCAGCTCCACCGGGGCCCAAGAGACCCAGTACTTC. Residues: CASSSTGAQETQYF.

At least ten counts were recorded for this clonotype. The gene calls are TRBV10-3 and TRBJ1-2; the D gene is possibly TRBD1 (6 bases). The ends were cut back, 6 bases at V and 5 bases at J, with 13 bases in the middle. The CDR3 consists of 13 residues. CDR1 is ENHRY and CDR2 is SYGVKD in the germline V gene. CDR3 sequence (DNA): TGTGCCATCAGACAGGGAGAAGGGTATGGCTACACCTTC. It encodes CAIRQGEGYGYTF.

The DNA of the CDR3 is TGTGCCAGCAGCTTTTCGCCGAATTCACCCCTCCACTTT. This encodes CASSFSPNSPLHF. The rearrangement joins TRBV11-3 to TRBJ1-6; the D is unclear. Deletions cut 3 bases from V and 7 bases from J, with 7 bases between. There are 13 residues in the CDR3. Germline V gene data show CDR1 as SGHNT and CDR2 as YENEEA.